Sequencing of this T cell receptor (beta chain) was carried out in a study of beta chain features in type 1 diabetes. Investigators reverse transcribed all isolated RNA, so they sequenced expressed TCRB transcripts. Generated by immunoSEQ multiplex PCR, the TCRdb table keeps only in-frame clones and is missing some. The sample has around 430,000 clones; roughly 31% are singletons. A few counts support this clone. Its antigen is not known. The CDR3 extends over 14 amino acids. V lost 1 base and J 6 bases, leaving 10 bases between the germline ends. Germline CDR1 and CDR2: SGHDN and FVKESK. CD4+ naive, central memory, regulatory and stem cell-like memory subsets were isolated by sorting on CD45RO/CCR7/CD25/CD127/CD95/CD27. Study conclusions and caveats: Shortening of TCRB CDR3s, moderate but significant, appeared in all four CD4+ subsets of Type 1 diabetes patients. Sequencing of cDNA might inflate the share of cells that strongly express TCR.

The V call is TRBV14, the J call TRBJ2-1; D gene uncertain. The sequence was obtained from a man younger than 35 in good health. The sequencing input was naive CD4+ T cells from blood. The CDR3 region is CASSQVGNSNEQFF. The CDR3 DNA reads TGTGCCAGCAGCCAAGTTGGGAACAGCAATGAGCAGTTCTTC. The full variable domain, in which reference TRBV14 and TRBJ2-1 provide the parts outside the CDR3, is EAGVTQFPSHSVIEKGQTVTLRCDPISGHDNLYWYRRVMGKEIKFLLHFVKESKQDESGMPNNRFLAERTGGTYSTLKVQPAELEDSGVYFCASSQVGNSNEQFFGPGTRLTVL.